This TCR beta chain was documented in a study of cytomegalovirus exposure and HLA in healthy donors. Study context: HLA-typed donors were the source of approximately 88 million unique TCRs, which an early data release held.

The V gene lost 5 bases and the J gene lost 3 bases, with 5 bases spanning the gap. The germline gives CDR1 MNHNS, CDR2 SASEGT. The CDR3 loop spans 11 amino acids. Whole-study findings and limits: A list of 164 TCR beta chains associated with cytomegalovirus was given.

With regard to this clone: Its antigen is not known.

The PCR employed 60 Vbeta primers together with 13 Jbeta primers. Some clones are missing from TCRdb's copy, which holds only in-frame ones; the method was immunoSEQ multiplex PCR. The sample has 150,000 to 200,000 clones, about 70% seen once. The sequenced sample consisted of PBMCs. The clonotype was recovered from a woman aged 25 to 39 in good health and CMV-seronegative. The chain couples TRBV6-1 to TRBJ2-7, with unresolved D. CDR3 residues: CASSYIYEQYF. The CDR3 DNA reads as TGTGCCAGCAGTTACATCTACGAGCAGTACTTC.